The entry below gives a single T cell receptor beta chain sequence along with its context. Antigen unknown. These data come from a study of radiation and T cells in renal cell carcinoma. About the research overall: Nephrectomy followed 15 Gy stereotactic body radiation by 4 weeks.

From germline, CDR1 is SGHTA and CDR2 FQGNSA. The CDR3 contains 15 residues. Trimming pared 3 bases from V and 3 bases from J, leaving 12 bases between. Specified time point: blood 2 weeks post-SBRT. The treatment: 15 Gy SBRT to primary tumor, nephrectomy 4 weeks later. The tumor was a clear cell renal cell carcinoma. Only in-frame clones appear in the TCRdb table, and some are missing; sequencing was by immunoSEQ multiplex PCR. The table records about 120,000 clones, more than 80% of them present only once. Study findings and constraints: Baseline intratumoral clonotype presence is unknown without pretreatment biopsies.

The chain recombines TRBV7-2 with TRBJ2-1, with D tentatively TRBD2 (5 bases). The sequence derives from a woman aged 55-70 years with renal cell carcinoma. This material consisted of blood, taken from a patient whose treatment included radiotherapy and nephrectomy. The CDR3 DNA follows: TGTGCCAGCAGCTTGGGAGCTTTTCGCTACAATGAGCAGTTCTTC. Residues: CASSLGAFRYNEQFF.